The clone carrying this T cell receptor (beta chain) was detected only a few times. Its antigen is not known. This record comes from a study of CD8 T cells in ankylosing spondylitis. The CDR3 consists of 13 residues. V gave up 6 bases and J gave up 0 bases, with 11 bases separating them. Looked up from germline, CDR1 is SQVTM and CDR2 is ANQGSEA. One entry per CDR3 protein results from TCRdb running MiXCR on the 5' RACE reads. The table records around 770,000 distinct CDR3 sequences, 15% to 20% of them present only once. The study, taken as a whole, reports: What seemed typical of ankylosing spondylitis blood was a TCR beta motif built from under 10 highly homologous variants. In peripheral blood, disease-linked CD8+ clones occurred at relatively low frequencies. Matched synovial fluid from ankylosing spondylitis patients was reported to be enriched for disease-linked clones.

The clonotype originates from a male donor with ankylosing spondylitis. The rearrangement joins TRBV29-1 to TRBJ1-2, with TRBD1 as a possible D gene (6 bases). Input material: blood, either unsorted or a sorted T cell fraction (not recorded which). CDR3 sequence: CSVRQETNYGYTF. CDR3 coding DNA: TGCAGCGTCCGACAGGAAACTAACTATGGCTACACCTTC.